This T cell receptor (beta chain) is from a study of PD-1 blockade in classical Hodgkin lymphoma. Points from the study as a whole: Still unresolved is the cause of the repertoire differences, which may be disease activity or prior therapy.

Here immunoSEQ multiplex PCR was the method, and the copy in TCRdb shows in-frame clones only, minus some. Of around 23,000 clones listed, approximately 92% are singletons. The J segment lost 5 bases and the V segment lost 6 bases, leaving 13 bases of the junction unmatched. Germline lookup yields CDR1 MNHNS and CDR2 SASEGT. CDR3 length: 15 amino acids. As concerns this clone: Its target is not known.

Noted time point: newly diagnosed, previously untreated cHL patient sample. Magnetic negative selection was used to purify CD4+ T cells from thawed PBMCs. The comparison group had newly diagnosed, previously untreated classical Hodgkin lymphoma. The receptor's source is a human donor with classical Hodgkin lymphoma. The chain employs TRBV6-1 and TRBJ2-7, with 7 bases fitting TRBD1. The sequenced sample was CD4+ T cells from blood. The CDR3 sequence is CASSFQGGSPDEQYF. CDR3 DNA sequence: TGTGCCAGCAGCTTCCAAGGGGGCTCCCCCGACGAGCAGTACTTC.